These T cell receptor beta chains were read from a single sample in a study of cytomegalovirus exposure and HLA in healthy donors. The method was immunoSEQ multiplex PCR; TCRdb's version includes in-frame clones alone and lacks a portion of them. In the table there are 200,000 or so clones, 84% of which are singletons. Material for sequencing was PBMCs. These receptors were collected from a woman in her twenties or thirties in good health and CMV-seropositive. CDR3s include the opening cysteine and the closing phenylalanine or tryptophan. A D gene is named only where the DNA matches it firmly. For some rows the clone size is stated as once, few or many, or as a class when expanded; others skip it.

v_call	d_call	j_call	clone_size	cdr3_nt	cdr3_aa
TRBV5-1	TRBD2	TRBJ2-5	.	TGCGCCAGCAGCTTGGGAGGGACTAGCGGGATGTTGGAGACCCAGTACTTC	CASSLGGTSGMLETQYF
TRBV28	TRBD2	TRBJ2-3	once	TGTGCCAGCCGGACTAGCGGCACAGATACGCAGTATTTT	CASRTSGTDTQYF
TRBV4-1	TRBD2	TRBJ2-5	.	TGCGCCAGCAGTCGCGGGGGGAGAGAGACCCAGTACTTC	CASSRGGRETQYF
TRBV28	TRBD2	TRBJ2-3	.	TGTGCCAGCAGTGATAGCGGGAGGCGCACAGATACGCAGTATTTT	CASSDSGRRTDTQYF
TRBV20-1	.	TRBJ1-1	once	TGCAGTGTAGAGCAGAACACTGAAGCTTTCTTT	CSVEQNTEAFF
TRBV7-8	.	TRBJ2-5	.	TGTGCCAGCAGCATAAGACGGAGCCAAGAGACCCAGTACTTC	CASSIRRSQETQYF
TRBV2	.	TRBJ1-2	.	TGTGCCAGCAGCGGGCAAGGGGGTTTGGGCTACACCTTC	CASSGQGGLGYTF
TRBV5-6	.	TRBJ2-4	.	TGTGCCAGCAGCTTCCAGGGGATGGCAGCCAAAAACATTCAGTACTTC	CASSFQGMAAKNIQYF
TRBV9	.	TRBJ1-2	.	TGTGCCAGCAGCGTAGGAGTGGTGGTTGGCTACACCTTC	CASSVGVVVGYTF
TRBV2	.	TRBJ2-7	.	TGTGCCAGCCCCGACCCTGCGGGCCCTATCCCCTCCGAGCAGTACTTC	CASPDPAGPIPSEQYF
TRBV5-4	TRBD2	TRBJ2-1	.	TGTGCCAGCAGCTCTGCGGGAGGGATTGAGCAGTTCTTC	CASSSAGGIEQFF
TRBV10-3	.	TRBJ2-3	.	TGTGCCATCAGCCCGCGAACGGGGGTAGTATCCGATACGCAGTATTTT	CAISPRTGVVSDTQYF
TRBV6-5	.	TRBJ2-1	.	TGTGCCAGCAGCGGGGGAGTCTCCTACAATGAGCAGTTCTTC	CASSGGVSYNEQFF
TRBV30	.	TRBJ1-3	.	TGTGCCTGGAGTGTACGGGGAAACACCATATATTTT	CAWSVRGNTIYF
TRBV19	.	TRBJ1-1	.	TGTGCCAGTAGAGAGGAGGTAGACACTGAAGCTTTCTTT	CASREEVDTEAFF
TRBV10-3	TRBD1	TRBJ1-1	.	TGTGCCATCAGGGAAACAGGGGGGGACACTGAAGCTTTCTTT	CAIRETGGDTEAFF
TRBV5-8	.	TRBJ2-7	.	TGTGCCAGCAGCTTGGGACTCAATACCTACGAGCAGTACTTC	CASSLGLNTYEQYF
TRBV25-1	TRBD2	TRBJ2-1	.	TGTGCCAGCAGTGACAAGATGACTAGCGGATACAATGAGCAGTTCTTC	CASSDKMTSGYNEQFF
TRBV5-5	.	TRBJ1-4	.	TGTGCCAGCAGCCCCCGGGAGGCGGCTAATGAAAAACTGTTTTTT	CASSPREAANEKLFF
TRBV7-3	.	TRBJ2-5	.	TGTGCCAGCAGCCGTAGCGTCCAAGAGACCCAGTACTTC	CASSRSVQETQYF
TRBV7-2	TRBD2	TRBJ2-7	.	TGTGCCAGCAGCTTATCTAGCGGGATAGCCTACGAGCAGTACTTC	CASSLSSGIAYEQYF
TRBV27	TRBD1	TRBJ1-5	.	TGTGCCAGCAGCCAATCCGGGACAGACGGTCAGCCCCAGCATTTT	CASSQSGTDGQPQHF
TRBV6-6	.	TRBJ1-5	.	TGTGCCAGCAGCAGAAGGGAGTCTCAGCCCCAGCATTTT	CASSRRESQPQHF
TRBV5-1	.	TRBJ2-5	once	TGCGCCAGCAGCTTGGAGGGAGCAGAGACCCAGTACTTC	CASSLEGAETQYF
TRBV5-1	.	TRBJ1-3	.	TGCGCCAGCAGCTTGCAACCCTCCGACAGAACTTTCCCTGGAAACACCATATATTTT	CASSLQPSDRTFPGNTIYF
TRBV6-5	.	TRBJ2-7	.	TGTGCCAGCAGTTCAGGGGTATACGAGCAGTACTTC	CASSSGVYEQYF
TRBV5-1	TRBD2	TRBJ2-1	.	TGCGCCAGCAGCTTGGGGGCTTTGCGGGAGCCAAATGAGCAGTTCTTC	CASSLGALREPNEQFF
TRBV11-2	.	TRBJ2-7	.	TGTGCCAGCAGCTCTCCCTTGACAGGGCCGGGGGTAGACGAGCAGTACTTC	CASSSPLTGPGVDEQYF
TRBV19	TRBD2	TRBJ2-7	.	TGTGCCAGTAGTATGGCTCTAGCGGGAGGCGAGCAGTACTTC	CASSMALAGGEQYF